This entry describes one T cell receptor (beta chain). In the original workflow: How many nucleated cells were present was estimated from reference gene primer amplification. Using immunoSEQ multiplex PCR, the repertoire was profiled, and TCRdb retains in-frame clones only, with some absent. That table is the source of V, J and clone size, and D and trimming were worked out from the DNA. This sample has approximately 500,000 clones; about 88% occur once, and the top ten carry less than 9.5%. Enrolled during active infection, Seattle patients were then followed longitudinally. The record originates from a study of blood T cell repertoires in COVID-19. Study-level background: Samples came from the United States, Italy and Spain, spanning acute and convalescent COVID-19. T cells, B-cell-depleted T cells, or PBMCs supplied cDNA or gDNA.

The junction had 5 bases not matched to a gene; V was cut back by 4 bases and J by 7 bases. The germline V gene has CDR1 LGHDT and CDR2 YNNKEL (reference sequence). This CDR3 spans 13 amino acids. This receptor was obtained from a woman in her fifties or sixties with COVID-19, enrolled during active disease. The chain employs TRBV3-1 (or the pseudogene TRBV3-2) and TRBJ2-7, with 9 nucleotides matching TRBD1. Material: peripheral blood. Here the CDR3 reads CASSLGQGIEQYF. In DNA form, the CDR3 reads TGTGCCAGCAGCCTCGGACAGGGGATAGAGCAGTACTTC.